Sequencing of this TCR beta chain was carried out in a study of blood T cells in healthy people across ages (dated by TCRdb to between 2015 and 2016). Describing the broader study: In model experiments, roughly one uniquely barcoded TCR beta cDNA molecule per two T cells was captured by template switching. Using deep sequencing normalized with unique cDNA molecular identifiers, the study measured how TCR beta repertoire diversity changes with age. The donors were divided into four age groups: young (average approximately 16 years), middle-aged (over 35), aged (approximately 62) and long-lived (about 84). To avoid experimental bias, donors of different ages were distributed randomly across sequencing lanes. For two donors (one aged 18 to 30 and one aged 80 or older), the study analyzed two additional independent replicas of 1 million unique cDNA reads from the same blood draw.

The CDR3 starts with the cysteine, ends with the phenylalanine, and has 15 residues. The kept DNA is CDR3 alone, 45 bases in frame from the first base. According to the germline V gene (reference sequence), CDR1 reads DFQATT and CDR2 reads SNEGSKA. Systemically healthy Caucasian individuals from Russia, approximately 39 in total and aged about 6 to 90 years, were included as donors. Around 10 milliliters of peripheral blood were collected from each donor into EDTA-treated Vacutainer tubes. Ficoll-Paque density-gradient centrifugation was used to isolate PBMCs, with at least 6.5 million obtained per sample. Trizol reagent was used to extract total RNA from the PBMCs, yielding at least 5 micrograms per sample. Naive CD45RAhigh/CD27high T cell percentages were measured by flow cytometry on a PBMC aliquot from every donor. Overall study results and their limits: Donor CMV infection status was unknown, potentially confounding age-related changes in expanded clonotypes. Since profiling was done on bulk unsorted PBMCs, naive and antigen-experienced compartments could not be conclusively compared. There was a strong correlation between observed TCR beta diversity and the percentage of naive T cells measured by flow cytometry. Observed TCR beta diversity per million T cells fell roughly linearly with age, and a significant reduction was already apparent by age around 40. Compared with the aged group, the long-lived group had more naive CD4+ T cells, fewer expanded clones and increased TCR diversity, suggesting age selection. Total diversity estimates from one million sequenced T cells were considered lower bounds and underestimates.

The library relied on 5' RACE. The sample was run on an Illumina HiSeq 2500. A second PCR of about 7 to 12 cycles was performed with a sample-barcoded 5' primer and a J-beta primer mix. Each TCR beta cDNA molecule received a unique molecular identifier from a template-switch 5' adaptor carrying 12 random nucleotides. At least 2.5 million CDR3-containing paired-end reads were obtained from each sample. All of the RNA was converted into first-strand cDNA using the Mint cDNA synthesis kit, with a TRBC-specific oligonucleotide serving as the primer. After uracil-DNA glycosylase treatment, a first 18-cycle PCR used universal primers M1SS and BC2_uni_R on all cDNA. Per the original workflow: Normalization of each sample was performed by random selection of 1 million high-quality reads, each carrying a distinct molecular identifier. Instead of being binned into consensus sequences, reads with shared molecular identifiers were discarded. MiTCR, set to a Q25 quality threshold and the strictest error-elimination algorithm, was used for CDR3 identification, clonotype clustering and error correction. A nonparametric unseen species model with Euler transformation was used to estimate lower-bound total TCR beta diversity. TCRdb applied fastp at Q25 and MiXCR to the public reads, then kept only in-frame beta chains. For every CDR3 protein sequence, its rows merge into one entry that carries the most common genes and DNA. TCRdb's processing, not the authors', yielded these V and J calls. This sample lists just under 900,000 distinct CDR3 sequences; more than 25% were detected once. Clones ranked in the top ten supply roughly 17% of the sample.

In the case of this clonotype: The antigen it binds to is not known. A single base separates this from a much larger clone, so it may be a read error.

This receptor chain uses TRBV20-1 and TRBJ2-3, with 7 bases in between that match TRBD1. The source of this sequence is a woman aged 80 or over in good health. The specimen sequenced was blood. The nucleotide sequence reads as follows: TGCAGTCCCGAGAACTGGCCCCCGGGGACAGATACGCTGTATTTT. Its coded protein is CSPENWPPGTDTLYF.